The source of this TCR beta chain is a study of regulatory T cells in long-lasting Graves disease. With iRepertoire HTBI primers and Arm-PCR of CDR3 regions, TCR beta libraries were built. TCRdb processed the multiplex PCR reads anew with MiXCR; each CDR3 protein has one entry. The repertoire holds approximately 390,000 distinct CDR3 sequences, with about 16% as singletons. At least ten counts were recorded for this clonotype. The antigen remains unidentified. The germline gives CDR1 MDHEN, CDR2 SYDVKM. The CDR3 length is 18 residues. V lost 6 bases, J lost 2 bases, and 8 bases stayed unmatched. Study results and limitations: Persistent disease exhibited a predilection for TRBV28, TRBJ1-2 and TRBJ2-5. Possibly, accuracy suffered from the small sample size.

As for time point: newly diagnosed GD, antithyroid drugs for less than 3 months. RNA isolated from PBMCs was used to make the TCR library. The data also belong to a second study, concerning T cells in Graves' hyperthyroidism and ophthalmopathy. That publication notes: Blood also carried most thyroid clonotypes expanded above 0.001. A model using 13 V-J features told ophthalmopathy apart from stable hyperthyroidism.

The receptor was derived from a woman aged 18-30 years with Graves disease. V usage is TRBV28 and J usage is TRBJ2-2; TRBD2 aligns across 14 bases. Here the sequenced sample was peripheral blood mononuclear cells (PBMCs), taken at new diagnosis, from a patient treated with antithyroid drugs. The DNA of the CDR3 is TGTGCCAGCAGGGGGACTAGCGGGGGAGTCTTCAACACCGGGGAGCTGTTTTTT. Its protein product is CASRGTSGGVFNTGELFF.